Only a few counts were recorded for the clone carrying this T cell receptor beta chain. The CDR3 covers 18 residues. Germline-derived CDR1 and CDR2 are MGHRA and YSYEKL. V was shortened by 0 bases and J by 0 bases, with 15 bases between the two germline ends. The entry originates in a study of response to subunit inactivated influenza vaccine. MiXCR was run by TCRdb on the RT-PCR reads, yielding one entry per CDR3 protein. This sample has roughly 620,000 distinct CDR3 sequences; 11% occur once, and the top ten carry 9.5% to 11%. These same data were also listed under a study on T cells expressing NK-cell markers. As that report states: Researchers built TCR beta cDNA using 5'RACE template switching with UMIs. All TCR beta repertoires analysed originated from sorted CD3+CD56+NKG2C+, CD3+CD56+NKG2C- and CD3+CD56-NKG2C+ T cells. Of the CD8+ T cells in over five donors, 1.0-7.0% belonged to dominant NKG2C+ clonotypes. Leadership of the CD3+CD56-NKG2C+ fraction also belonged to these clonotypes in four donors.

V usage is TRBV4-1 and J usage is TRBJ2-1; unclear D gene. The sample here was PBMCs from blood, taken on the day of vaccination. The sequence was collected from a man in his fifties who received an inactivated influenza vaccine. This chain's CDR3 is CASSQDRSSPSSYNEQFF. Written as DNA, the CDR3 is TGCGCCAGCAGCCAAGATCGGAGCTCCCCGAGCTCCTACAATGAGCAGTTCTTC.